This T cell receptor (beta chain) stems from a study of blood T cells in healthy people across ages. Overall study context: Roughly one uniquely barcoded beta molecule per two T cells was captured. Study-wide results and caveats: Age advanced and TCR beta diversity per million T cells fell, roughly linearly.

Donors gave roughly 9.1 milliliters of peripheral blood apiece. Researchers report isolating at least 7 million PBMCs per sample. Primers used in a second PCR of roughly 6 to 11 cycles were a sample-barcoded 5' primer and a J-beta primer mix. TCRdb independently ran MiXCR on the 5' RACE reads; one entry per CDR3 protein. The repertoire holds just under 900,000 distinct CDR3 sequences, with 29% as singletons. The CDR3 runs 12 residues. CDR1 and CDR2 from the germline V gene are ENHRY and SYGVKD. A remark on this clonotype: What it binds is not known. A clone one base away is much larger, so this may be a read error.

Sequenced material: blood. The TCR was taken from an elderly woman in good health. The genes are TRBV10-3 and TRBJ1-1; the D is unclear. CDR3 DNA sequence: TGTGCCATCAGTGAGCAGAACACTAAAGCTTTCTTT. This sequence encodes CAISEQNTKAFF.